This TCR beta chain was profiled in a study of cytomegalovirus exposure and HLA in healthy donors. Generated by immunoSEQ multiplex PCR, the TCRdb table keeps only in-frame clones and is missing some. Of 250,000 or so clones listed, roughly 90% are singletons. Germline lookup yields CDR1 MDHEN and CDR2 SYDVKM. The V gene end was trimmed by 6 bases and the J gene end by 4 bases; junction bases not matched to a gene: 22. The CDR3 is 21 residues long. V and J are TRBV28 and TRBJ2-1, with 12 bases aligning to TRBD2. This clonotype originated in a man in his late teens or twenties in good health and CMV-seropositive. The sequenced sample consisted of PBMCs. Here the CDR3 DNA reads TGTGCCAGCAGCCCATCAAAACCCGGACTAGCGGGAACCTCGGGTTACAATGAGCAGTTCTTC. It specifies CASSPSKPGLAGTSGYNEQFF. Drawing the rest from reference TRBV28 and TRBJ2-1, the complete variable domain is DVKVTQSSRYLVKRTGEKVFLECVQDMDHENMFWYRQDPGLGLRLIYFSYDVKMKEKGDIPEGYSVSREKKERFSLILESASTNQTSMYLCASSPSKPGLAGTSGYNEQFFGPGTRLTVL.